The 16 T cell receptor beta chains in this list originate from one sample, sequenced in a study of blood T cell repertoires in COVID-19. Data came from immunoSEQ multiplex PCR; TCRdb stores just in-frame clones and leaves some out. Of 110,000 to 150,000 clones listed, about 82% are singletons. The sample was peripheral blood. These receptors all come from a man over 45 with acute or convalescent COVID-19.

This chain uses TRBV9 with TRBJ1-1; 10 positions match TRBD1. The CDR3 is 16 residues long. Germline loops: CDR1 SGDLS, CDR2 YYNGEE. The ends lost 3 bases at V and 1 base at J; junction bases unmatched: 6. CDR3 sequence (DNA): TGTGCCAGCAGCGAGCGGACAGGGGGAAGGAACACTGAAGCTTTCTTT. The encoded protein is CASSERTGGRNTEAFF.

The V gene is TRBV7-8, the J gene TRBJ2-7; TRBD1 matches 7 bases. The V gene end was trimmed by 3 bases and the J gene end by 3 bases; junction bases not matched to a gene: 14. Per the germline V gene, CDR1 is SGHVS and CDR2 is FQNEAQ. This CDR3 spans 17 amino acids. CDR3 sequence (DNA): TGTGCCAGCAGCTTGACTCCGGATGGCAGGGGGAGCTACGAGCAGTACTTC. Translating gives CASSLTPDGRGSYEQYF.

The CDR3 spells CASSSDFSDQPQHF. In DNA form, the CDR3 reads TGTGCCAGCAGCTCCGACTTCAGCGATCAGCCCCAGCATTTT. The chain has TRBV7-9 and TRBJ1-5; unclear D gene. V lost 4 bases and J 5 bases, leaving 12 bases between the germline ends. This CDR3 has 14 amino acids. Germline V lookup: CDR1 SEHNR, CDR2 FQNEAQ (reference sequence).

The V call is TRBV5-4, the J call TRBJ2-7; 9 bases are a match to TRBD2. Germline V gene lookup returns CDR1 SGHNT and CDR2 YYREEE (reference sequence). Trimming at V came to 2 bases and at J to 5 bases, leaving 8 bases not matched to a gene. CDR3 length: 15 amino acids. CDR3 residues: CASSFPGLASHEQYF. The CDR3 DNA reads TGTGCCAGCAGCTTTCCGGGACTAGCTTCCCACGAGCAGTACTTC. The full variable domain, its missing parts supplied by reference TRBV5-4 and TRBJ2-7, is ETGVTQSPTHLIKTRGQQVTLRCSSQSGHNTVSWYQQALGQGPQFIFQYYREEENGRGNFPPRFSGLQFPNYSSELNVNALELDDSALYLCASSFPGLASHEQYFGPGTRLTVT.

V usage is TRBV12-3 or TRBV12-4 and J usage is TRBJ2-3; D uncertain. Trimming took off 6 bases at V and 6 bases at J, with 10 bases between the two ends. The CDR3 is 12 residues long. In DNA form, the CDR3 reads TGTGCCAGCAGCTCTGTTTCGGATACGCAGTATTTT. Translated, it gives CASSSVSDTQYF.

The V and J genes are TRBV27 and TRBJ1-2; possibly TRBD1 for D (5 bases). Deletions cut 8 bases from V and 6 bases from J, with 19 bases between. There are 14 residues in the CDR3. Per the germline V gene, CDR1 is MNHEY and CDR2 is SMNVEV (reference sequence). The CDR3 spells CASRSPGQSDGYTF. The DNA for the CDR3 is TGTGCCAGCCGCTCGCCCGGACAAAGTGATGGCTACACCTTC.

The J gene is TRBJ1-2, the V gene TRBV2; D gene uncertain. The germline V gene encodes CDR1 SNHLY and CDR2 FYNNEI. V was cut by 0 bases and J by 4 bases, with 6 bases left in between. The CDR3 extends over 13 amino acids. CDR3 protein: CASSEARGYGYTF. CDR3 DNA: TGTGCCAGCAGTGAAGCGCGGGGCTATGGCTACACCTTC.

This sequence joins TRBV19 and TRBJ1-4, with D tentatively TRBD1 (6 bases). The V and J ends lost 3 bases and 8 bases respectively, with 16 bases between them. Germline CDR1 reads LNHDA; CDR2 reads SQIVND (reference sequence). There are 15 residues in the CDR3. CDR3 in DNA: TGTGCCAGTAGTATGGGAGGGGGGATCGGAGAAAAACTGTTTTTT. Its translation is CASSMGGGIGEKLFF.

V is TRBV13 and J is TRBJ2-2; 7 nucleotides line up with TRBD2. J lost 5 bases, V lost 2 bases, and 5 bases had no gene match. The CDR3 is 15 residues long. CDR1 and CDR2 (germline): PRHDT, FYEKMQ (reference sequence). The CDR3 region has the DNA TGTGCCAGCAGCTTAATCGGGAGGATTACCGGGGAGCTGTTTTTT. Protein: CASSLIGRITGELFF.

This chain's CDR3 is CASSLEWGRNSPLHF. The DNA of the CDR3 is TGTGCCAGCAGTTTAGAATGGGGGCGCAATTCACCCCTCCACTTT. The gene calls are TRBV27 and TRBJ1-6, with D perhaps matching TRBD1 (6 bases). This CDR3 is built from 15 residues. The germline CDR1 and CDR2 sequences are MNHEY and SMNVEV (reference sequence). Between the trimmed V and J ends, which lost 2 bases and 7 bases, there was a span of 12 bases.

The chain links TRBV28 to TRBJ1-4; 7 bases fit TRBD1. The CDR3 extends over 14 amino acids. From germline, CDR1 is MDHEN and CDR2 SYDVKM. The V segment lost 5 bases and the J segment 8 bases; nucleotides outside the gene matches: 8. CDR3 region: CASSPRGSEEKLFF. For the CDR3, the DNA is TGTGCCAGCAGTCCCAGGGGGAGTGAAGAAAAACTGTTTTTT.

This clone was seen once. The chain links TRBV11-2 to TRBJ2-1; 15 bases agree with TRBD2. CDR1 SGHAT and CDR2 FQNNGV come from the germline V gene. Trimming cost V 5 bases and J 5 bases; bases outside gene matches: 10. The CDR3 is 18 amino acids. In nucleotides, the CDR3 is TGTGCCAGCAGCCCGGGACTAGCGGGAGGAGGGGCACACAATGAGCAGTTCTTC. Protein product: CASSPGLAGGGAHNEQFF.

V is TRBV15 and J is TRBJ1-5; D uncertain. The germline CDR1 and CDR2 sequences are LNHNV and YYDKDF (reference sequence). V shed 0 bases and J shed 6 bases, with 15 bases lying between them. The CDR3 has 16 residues. CDR3 amino acids: CATSRDKSGLSQPQHF. The CDR3 DNA is TGTGCCACCAGCAGAGATAAGTCGGGGTTAAGTCAGCCCCAGCATTTT.

The rearrangement links TRBV12-5 to TRBJ1-1, with no clear D. Trimming removed 0 bases from V and 4 bases from J, with 6 bases in between. Germline V lookup: CDR1 LGHNT, CDR2 FRNRAP. The CDR3 loop spans 13 amino acids. CDR3 protein: CASGLVRGTEAFF. CDR3 nucleotide sequence: TGTGCTAGTGGTTTGGTACGGGGCACTGAAGCTTTCTTT.

The rearrangement uses TRBV28 and TRBJ1-5; perhaps TRBD1 as D (6 bases). The CDR3 runs to 17 residues. The V and J ends lost 1 base and 6 bases respectively, with 19 bases between them. Germline lookup yields CDR1 MDHEN and CDR2 SYDVKM. The CDR3 region has the DNA TGTGCCAGCAGTTTATACCTCTTCGACAGGCGCGGTCAGCCCCAGCATTTT. It encodes CASSLYLFDRRGQPQHF.

This chain connects TRBV3-1 (or the pseudogene TRBV3-2) to TRBJ1-1; D unclear. The CDR3 covers 13 residues. CDR1 and CDR2 (germline): LGHDT, YNNKEL (reference sequence). The V end lost 4 bases, the J end lost 3 bases, and 9 bases lay between the germline ends. The DNA for the CDR3 is TGTGCCAGCAGCCCCCCAGACTACACTGAAGCTTTCTTT. Translation: CASSPPDYTEAFF.